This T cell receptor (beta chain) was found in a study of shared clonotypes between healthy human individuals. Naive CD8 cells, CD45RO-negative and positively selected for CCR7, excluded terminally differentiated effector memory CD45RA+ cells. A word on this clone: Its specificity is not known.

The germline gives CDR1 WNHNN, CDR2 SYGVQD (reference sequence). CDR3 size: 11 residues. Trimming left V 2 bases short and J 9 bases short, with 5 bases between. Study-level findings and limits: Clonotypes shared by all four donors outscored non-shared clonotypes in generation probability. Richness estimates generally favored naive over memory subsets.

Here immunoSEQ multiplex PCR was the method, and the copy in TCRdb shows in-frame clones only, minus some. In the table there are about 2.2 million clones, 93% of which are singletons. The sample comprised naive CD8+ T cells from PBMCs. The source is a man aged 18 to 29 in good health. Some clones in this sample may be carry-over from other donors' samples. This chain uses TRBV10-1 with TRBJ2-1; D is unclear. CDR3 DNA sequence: TGCGCCAGCAGTGAGGGAGCTGAGCAGTTCTTC. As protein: CASSEGAEQFF.